This entry is about one T cell receptor (beta chain). Its antigen is unidentified. The germline gene is not matched at one end of the junction; a read error may be the cause. Naive CD45RA+ and memory CD45RA-negative subsets were split from CD4+ cells. Germline V gives CDR1 SGHRS, CDR2 YFSETQ. CDR3 length: 14 amino acids. The source of the sample is a study of shared clonotypes between healthy human individuals. Notes on the study in general: Sequencing of the sorted subsets was shown by rarefaction to be incomplete despite large depth.

Here immunoSEQ multiplex PCR was the method, and the copy in TCRdb shows in-frame clones only, minus some. The sample shows approximately 1,500,000 clones, about 96% of them seen only once. The receptor was derived from a man in his thirties or forties in good health. The chain uses TRBV5-1 and TRBJ1-1; tentatively, D is TRBD1 (5 bases). The sequenced sample consisted of naive CD4+ T cells sorted from blood. Sample subset: CD45RA+ positively selected. CDR3 coding DNA: TGCGCCAGCAGCTCGGGACTCAGGAACACTAAAGCTTTCTTT. It is translated as CASSSGLRNTKAFF.